This TCR beta chain came from a study of quantifying T cell responses using KT2 cells. Overall study context: Reverse transcription used primers in the TCR alpha and beta constant regions. The study's findings and limits: Very high KT2 spike-in numbers caused saturation in KT2 sequence detection.

The table lists this clonotype with many counts. Its target is unknown. Deletions cut 7 bases from V and 4 bases from J, with 11 bases between. The CDR3 sequence is 11 residues long. Germline V lookup: CDR1 SQVTM, CDR2 ANQGSEA. Known numbers of the T cell clone KT2 were added to PBMC. KT2 cells were mixed with fixed PBMC numbers at varying ratios. An oligo carrying a UMI was ligated to the cDNA 3' end. An equimolar mix of RC1.1 and RC1.2 primed the beta chain across TRBC1 and TRBC2. From the second PCR onward, TCR alpha and beta chains were processed separately. MiXCR, run by TCRdb on the UMI-ligation and nested PCR reads, gives a single entry per CDR3 protein. The sample lists fewer than 50,000 distinct CDR3 sequences, approximately 10% seen once, with under 11% in the top ten.

V is TRBV29-1 and J is TRBJ2-7, with D maybe TRBD2 (6 bases). The clonotype originates from a human donor. Source material: PBMCs spiked with cells of the T cell clone KT2. The CDR3 loop is CSAGGAYEQYF. DNA for the CDR3: TGCAGCGCCGGCGGGGCGTACGAGCAGTACTTC.